These 9 T cell receptor beta chains came from one sample sequenced in a study of neurological immune-mediated disorders. TCRdb re-derived calls from the 5' RACE reads in MiXCR, one entry per CDR3 protein. Among approximately 26,000 distinct CDR3 sequences, over 3% were seen once, and the ten largest hold approximately 6.7%. The sample taken for sequencing was PBMCs. Receptors were obtained from a young woman with multiple sclerosis.

This clonotype has at least ten counts. This chain connects TRBV7-2 to TRBJ2-1; 15 bases match TRBD2. Germline trimming cut 6 bases from V and 9 bases from J; bases unmatched to any gene: 6. The CDR3 contains 15 residues. Germline values: CDR1 SGHTA, CDR2 FQGNSA. In DNA form, the CDR3 reads TGTGCCAGCAGTCGGACTAGCGGGGGGGCCGGTGAGCAGTTCTTC. It translates to CASSRTSGGAGEQFF.

This clonotype was seen a few times. Just one base apart from a much larger clone, this may be a read error. The V and J genes are TRBV5-1 and TRBJ2-3, with D maybe TRBD1 (6 bases). Germline loops: CDR1 SGHRS, CDR2 YFSETQ. This CDR3 is 16 amino acids long. The V end lost 0 bases, the J end lost 2 bases, and 13 bases lay between the germline ends. The CDR3 protein is CASSLAGHTITDTQYF. Here the CDR3 DNA reads TGCGCCAGCAGCTTGGCGGGACACACGATCACAGATACGCAGTATTTT.

At least ten counts were recorded for this clonotype. The gene calls are TRBV27 and TRBJ1-3; D gene unclear. The CDR3 totals 15 residues. Deletions cut 6 bases from V and 8 bases from J, with 20 bases between. Germline V lookup: CDR1 MNHEY, CDR2 SMNVEV (reference sequence). CDR3 loop: CASSPRGQNRDTIYF. For the CDR3, the DNA is TGTGCCAGCAGCCCACGAGGCCAGAACCGGGACACCATATATTTT.

The CDR3 region has the DNA TGTGCCAGCAACGTGGGGGAGACCGGGGAGCTGTTTTTT. This sequence encodes CASNVGETGELFF. The J gene is TRBJ2-2, the V gene TRBV9, with D perhaps assigned TRBD1 or TRBD2 (5 bases each). V was trimmed by 6 bases and J by 5 bases, leaving 11 bases between them. Germline V lookup: CDR1 SGDLS, CDR2 YYNGEE. This CDR3 region has 13 residues.

This clonotype was counted at least ten times. The J gene is TRBJ2-7, the V gene TRBV4-1, with D perhaps TRBD2 (5 bases). The ends were cut back, 1 base at V and 7 bases at J, with 11 bases in the middle. Looked up from germline, CDR1 is MGHRA and CDR2 is YSYEKL. The length of the CDR3 is 13 residues. CDR3 in amino acids: CASSQVGRREQYF. The CDR3 nucleotides are TGCGCCAGCAGCCAAGTTGGCAGGAGGGAGCAGTACTTC.

This clonotype was detected ten times or more. The chain combines TRBV7-2 with TRBJ1-2; no reliable D call. V lost 1 base and J 1 base, leaving 10 bases between the germline ends. The CDR3 is 15 residues long. The germline V gene encodes CDR1 SGHTA and CDR2 FQGNSA. CDR3 loop: CASSLVYDFNYGYTF. The CDR3 region has the DNA TGTGCCAGCAGCTTAGTGTATGACTTTAACTATGGCTACACCTTC.

This clonotype has ten or more counts. This sequence joins TRBV6-2 or TRBV6-3 and TRBJ1-2; 9 nucleotides match TRBD1. CDR3 size: 14 residues. Germline CDR1 reads MNHEY; CDR2 reads SVGEGT. The J segment lost 2 bases and the V segment lost 6 bases, leaving 4 bases of the junction unmatched. The CDR3 loop is CASRDGTGNYGYTF. The DNA for the CDR3 is TGTGCCAGCAGGGACGGGACAGGGAACTATGGCTACACCTTC.

This clonotype was seen at least ten times. The chain has TRBV10-3 and TRBJ2-1; TRBD2 matches at 9 bases. The length of the CDR3 is 16 residues. Germline V CDR1 and CDR2: ENHRY, SYGVKD. The V segment lost 4 bases and the J segment 6 bases; nucleotides outside the gene matches: 10. As DNA, the CDR3 is TGTGCCATCAGTGCTCCGCGGGGGGGCCGGAGCAATGAGCAGTTCTTC. It codes for CAISAPRGGRSNEQFF.

This clonotype was seen at least ten times. This chain links TRBV28 with TRBJ2-3; no reliable D call. This CDR3 is built from 15 residues. The V and J ends lost 6 bases and 2 bases respectively, with 15 bases between them. Germline loops: CDR1 MDHEN, CDR2 SYDVKM. CDR3 sequence: CASSPEREYTDTQYF. DNA for the CDR3: TGTGCCAGCAGCCCTGAAAGGGAATACACAGATACGCAGTATTTT.